A selection of T cell receptor beta chains follows, all from one sample in a study of cytomegalovirus exposure and HLA in healthy donors. The method was immunoSEQ multiplex PCR; TCRdb's version includes in-frame clones alone and lacks a portion of them. This sample lists about 48,000 clones; its ten largest clones have about 6%. The source material was PBMCs. Receptors originate from a male donor in good health and CMV-seropositive. Each CDR3 is given with its conserved first and last residue. D genes are given only for firm matches.

d_call: NA; j_call: TRBJ1-5; v_call: TRBV2; cdr3_aa: CASTGLESNQPQHF; cdr3_nt: TGTGCCAGCACCGGATTGGAGAGCAATCAGCCCCAGCATTTT
d_call: TRBD1; j_call: TRBJ1-3; v_call: TRBV4-3; cdr3_aa: CASSQDRDSSGNTIYF; cdr3_nt: TGCGCCAGCAGCCAAGACAGGGACAGCTCTGGAAACACCATATATTTT
d_call: NA; j_call: TRBJ1-5; v_call: TRBV25-1; cdr3_aa: CASSERGGQPQHF; cdr3_nt: TGTGCCAGCAGTGAAAGGGGCGGTCAGCCCCAGCATTTT
d_call: NA; j_call: TRBJ2-1; v_call: TRBV5-8; cdr3_aa: CASSLGDTGRNEQFF; cdr3_nt: TGTGCCAGCAGCTTGGGGGACACAGGAAGGAATGAGCAGTTCTTC
d_call: TRBD1; j_call: TRBJ1-4; v_call: TRBV9; cdr3_aa: CASSPTGSNEKLFF; cdr3_nt: TGTGCCAGCAGTCCGACAGGGTCTAATGAAAAACTGTTTTTT
d_call: TRBD1; j_call: TRBJ1-1; v_call: TRBV15; cdr3_aa: CATSRQGGTEAFF; cdr3_nt: TGTGCCACCAGCCGACAGGGTGGCACTGAAGCTTTCTTT
d_call: NA; j_call: TRBJ1-1; v_call: TRBV9; cdr3_aa: CASSERGSTEAFF; cdr3_nt: TGTGCCAGCAGCGAGAGGGGGAGCACTGAAGCTTTCTTT
d_call: TRBD1; j_call: TRBJ2-2; v_call: TRBV4-1; cdr3_aa: CASSQPGQLTGELFF; cdr3_nt: TGCGCCAGCAGCCAGCCGGGACAGCTCACCGGGGAGCTGTTTTTT
d_call: TRBD1; j_call: TRBJ2-7; v_call: TRBV6-5; cdr3_aa: CASSYESDRASYEQYF; cdr3_nt: TGTGCCAGCAGTTACGAGTCCGACAGGGCTTCCTACGAGCAGTACTTC
d_call: TRBD2; j_call: TRBJ2-7; v_call: TRBV5-6; cdr3_aa: CASSLTSGGAYEQYF; cdr3_nt: TGTGCCAGCAGCTTGACTAGCGGGGGGGCCTACGAGCAGTACTTC
d_call: NA; j_call: TRBJ2-1; v_call: TRBV9; cdr3_aa: CASSVGRVGAVEQFF; cdr3_nt: TGTGCCAGCAGCGTAGGTCGCGTCGGTGCGGTTGAGCAGTTCTTC
d_call: NA; j_call: TRBJ2-1; v_call: TRBV6-5; cdr3_aa: CASSYLPGAEEQFF; cdr3_nt: TGTGCCAGCAGTTACCTCCCTGGAGCGGAAGAGCAGTTCTTC
d_call: NA; j_call: TRBJ2-2; v_call: TRBV28; cdr3_aa: CASSLTGGVGELFF; cdr3_nt: TGTGCCAGCAGTTTAACCGGAGGGGTGGGGGAGCTGTTTTTT
d_call: NA; j_call: TRBJ2-6; v_call: TRBV6-1; cdr3_aa: CASSELLGDGVSGANVLTF; cdr3_nt: TGTGCCAGCAGTGAACTTTTGGGAGACGGAGTGTCCGGGGCCAACGTCCTGACTTTC
d_call: NA; j_call: TRBJ1-4; v_call: TRBV28; cdr3_aa: CASSLPGYNEKLFF; cdr3_nt: TGTGCCAGCAGTTTACCAGGGTATAATGAAAAACTGTTTTTT
d_call: TRBD1; j_call: TRBJ1-2; v_call: TRBV19; cdr3_aa: CASSPRQDRNYGYTF; cdr3_nt: TGTGCCAGTAGCCCAAGACAGGACAGGAACTATGGCTACACCTTC
d_call: TRBD1; j_call: TRBJ1-2; v_call: TRBV9; cdr3_aa: CASSARQGFYTF; cdr3_nt: TGTGCCAGCAGCGCTCGACAGGGATTCTACACCTTC
d_call: NA; j_call: TRBJ2-7; v_call: TRBV19; cdr3_aa: CASSIMASPYEQYF; cdr3_nt: TGTGCCAGTAGTATTATGGCCAGTCCCTACGAGCAGTACTTC
d_call: NA; j_call: TRBJ2-7; v_call: TRBV6-1; cdr3_aa: CASRGEADSYEQYF; cdr3_nt: TGTGCCAGCAGGGGGGAGGCGGACTCCTACGAGCAGTACTTC
d_call: NA; j_call: TRBJ2-3; v_call: TRBV9; cdr3_aa: CASSPPPTARSPSTDTQYF; cdr3_nt: TGTGCCAGCAGCCCCCCCCCGACAGCTCGGTCCCCTAGCACAGATACGCAGTATTTT
d_call: TRBD2; j_call: TRBJ2-5; v_call: TRBV4-2; cdr3_aa: CASSPGGETQYF; cdr3_nt: TGTGCCAGCAGCCCGGGGGGAGAGACCCAGTACTTC
d_call: TRBD1; j_call: TRBJ2-2; v_call: TRBV6-5; cdr3_aa: CASRGDSSNTGELFF; cdr3_nt: TGTGCCAGCAGGGGGGACAGTTCGAACACCGGGGAGCTGTTTTTT
d_call: TRBD1; j_call: TRBJ1-3; v_call: TRBV6-1; cdr3_aa: CASSEGTGTSGNTIYF; cdr3_nt: TGTGCCAGCAGTGAAGGGACAGGTACCTCTGGAAACACCATATATTTT
d_call: TRBD1; j_call: TRBJ2-2; v_call: TRBV27; cdr3_aa: CASSGTGRSGELFF; cdr3_nt: TGTGCCAGCAGTGGGACAGGGAGGAGCGGGGAGCTGTTTTTT
d_call: TRBD1; j_call: TRBJ2-5; v_call: TRBV30; cdr3_aa: CAWRLQGPQETQYF; cdr3_nt: TGTGCCTGGAGGCTACAGGGGCCCCAAGAGACCCAGTACTTC
d_call: TRBD1; j_call: TRBJ1-2; v_call: TRBV9; cdr3_aa: CASSLTGTVISDSYRFTF; cdr3_nt: TGTGCCAGCAGCTTAACCGGGACAGTTATATCCGACTCTTATCGATTCACCTTC
d_call: NA; j_call: TRBJ1-3; v_call: TRBV7-9; cdr3_aa: CASSLQDVVGNTIYF; cdr3_nt: TGTGCCAGCAGCCTACAGGATGTTGTCGGAAACACCATATATTTT
d_call: NA; j_call: TRBJ2-3; v_call: TRBV7-3; cdr3_aa: CASSPVSGTDTQYF; cdr3_nt: TGTGCCAGCAGCCCCGTCTCGGGGACAGATACGCAGTATTTT
d_call: TRBD2; j_call: TRBJ2-3; v_call: TRBV28; cdr3_aa: CASSFMWTSGDPKRTDTQYF; cdr3_nt: TGTGCCAGCAGTTTTATGTGGACTAGCGGGGACCCCAAGAGGACGGATACGCAGTATTTT
d_call: TRBD1; j_call: TRBJ1-3; v_call: TRBV19; cdr3_aa: CASSEGQGYTIYF; cdr3_nt: TGTGCCAGTAGTGAGGGACAGGGGTACACCATATATTTT
d_call: TRBD1; j_call: TRBJ1-2; v_call: TRBV29-1; cdr3_aa: CSGQGADYTF; cdr3_nt: TGCAGCGGACAGGGGGCGGACTACACCTTC
d_call: NA; j_call: TRBJ2-1; v_call: TRBV30; cdr3_aa: CAWSEGNEQFF; cdr3_nt: TGTGCCTGGAGTGAGGGGAATGAGCAGTTCTTC
d_call: NA; j_call: TRBJ1-1; v_call: TRBV7-9; cdr3_aa: CASSLVGGEVTEAFF; cdr3_nt: TGTGCCAGCAGCTTAGTAGGGGGAGAGGTCACTGAAGCTTTCTTT
d_call: NA; j_call: TRBJ2-3; v_call: TRBV11-2; cdr3_aa: CASSFTDTQCF; cdr3_nt: TGTGCCAGCAGCTTTACAGATACGCAGTGTTTT
d_call: TRBD1; j_call: TRBJ1-4; v_call: TRBV29-1; cdr3_aa: CSVRQGASEKLFF; cdr3_nt: TGCAGCGTGAGACAGGGGGCGAGTGAAAAACTGTTTTTT
d_call: TRBD1; j_call: TRBJ1-4; v_call: TRBV4-2; cdr3_aa: CASSQGDRGQEKLFF; cdr3_nt: TGTGCCAGCAGCCAAGGGGACAGGGGGCAAGAAAAACTGTTTTTT
d_call: NA; j_call: TRBJ2-1; v_call: TRBV15; cdr3_aa: CATHPGVSSYNEQFF; cdr3_nt: TGTGCCACCCACCCGGGTGTGAGCTCCTACAATGAGCAGTTCTTC
d_call: NA; j_call: TRBJ2-5; v_call: TRBV5-1; cdr3_aa: CASSQPPARKETQYF; cdr3_nt: TGCGCCAGCAGCCAGCCCCCAGCGAGAAAGGAGACCCAGTACTTC
d_call: NA; j_call: TRBJ2-7; v_call: TRBV13; cdr3_aa: CASSLGGTFYEQYF; cdr3_nt: TGTGCCAGCAGCTTAGGCGGGACATTCTACGAGCAGTACTTC
d_call: NA; j_call: TRBJ2-3; v_call: TRBV9; cdr3_aa: CASSLIRGSIDTQYF; cdr3_nt: TGTGCCAGCAGCCTTATCAGGGGCAGTATCGATACGCAGTATTTT
d_call: NA; j_call: TRBJ1-2; v_call: TRBV5-4; cdr3_aa: CASRESDSLYGYTF; cdr3_nt: TGTGCCAGCAGGGAATCGGACAGCCTCTATGGCTACACCTTC
d_call: NA; j_call: TRBJ1-4; v_call: TRBV13; cdr3_aa: CASSLTSLANEKLFF; cdr3_nt: TGTGCCAGCAGCTTAACGAGTCTGGCTAATGAAAAACTGTTTTTT
d_call: TRBD1; j_call: TRBJ1-4; v_call: TRBV7-2; cdr3_aa: CASSLDPPRQGEKLFF; cdr3_nt: TGTGCCAGCAGCTTAGATCCCCCGAGACAGGGTGAAAAACTGTTTTTT
d_call: NA; j_call: TRBJ2-5; v_call: TRBV30; cdr3_aa: CAWSVQAGPSYF; cdr3_nt: TGTGCCTGGAGTGTACAAGCGGGTCCCTCGTACTTC
d_call: TRBD1; j_call: TRBJ2-7; v_call: TRBV7-7; cdr3_aa: CASSRGQGGEQYF; cdr3_nt: TGTGCCAGCAGCCGCGGACAGGGCGGCGAGCAGTACTTC
d_call: NA; j_call: TRBJ2-5; v_call: TRBV2; cdr3_aa: CASNYEVSDQETQYF; cdr3_nt: TGTGCCAGCAACTACGAGGTTTCCGACCAAGAGACCCAGTACTTC
d_call: NA; j_call: TRBJ2-7; v_call: TRBV27; cdr3_aa: CASRTLRGTYEQYF; cdr3_nt: TGTGCCAGCAGAACCCTCAGGGGTACCTACGAGCAGTACTTC
d_call: TRBD1; j_call: TRBJ2-1; v_call: TRBV19; cdr3_aa: CASSLAKGAEQFF; cdr3_nt: TGTGCCAGTAGCCTCGCTAAGGGGGCTGAGCAGTTCTTC
d_call: NA; j_call: TRBJ2-2; v_call: TRBV7-9; cdr3_aa: CASSLRSAGLFGELFF; cdr3_nt: TGTGCCAGCAGCTTAAGATCGGCAGGGCTTTTCGGGGAGCTGTTTTTT
d_call: NA; j_call: TRBJ1-4; v_call: TRBV28; cdr3_aa: CASEGGFWSNEKLFF; cdr3_nt: TGTGCCAGCGAAGGGGGTTTCTGGAGCAATGAAAAACTGTTTTTT
d_call: TRBD2; j_call: TRBJ2-5; v_call: TRBV18; cdr3_aa: CASSPGTSRLQETQYF; cdr3_nt: TGTGCCAGCTCACCAGGGACTAGCAGACTACAAGAGACCCAGTACTTC
d_call: TRBD2; j_call: TRBJ2-3; v_call: TRBV27; cdr3_aa: CASSTDLAGGTDTQYF; cdr3_nt: TGTGCCAGCAGTACGGACCTAGCGGGGGGCACAGATACGCAGTATTTT
d_call: TRBD1; j_call: TRBJ1-6; v_call: TRBV5-1; cdr3_aa: CASSLVKAGGASSYNSPLHF; cdr3_nt: TGCGCCAGCAGCTTGGTTAAGGCAGGGGGCGCAAGTAGCTATAATTCACCCCTCCACTTT
d_call: NA; j_call: TRBJ1-3; v_call: TRBV6-5; cdr3_aa: CASSRGGAGNTIYF; cdr3_nt: TGTGCCAGCAGCAGAGGAGGTGCTGGAAACACCATATATTTT
d_call: NA; j_call: TRBJ2-7; v_call: TRBV9; cdr3_aa: CASSVGRGQAYEQYF; cdr3_nt: TGTGCCAGCAGCGTTGGGCGTGGGCAGGCCTACGAGCAGTACTTC
d_call: TRBD2; j_call: TRBJ2-1; v_call: TRBV28; cdr3_aa: CASRPPLAGGLYEQFF; cdr3_nt: TGTGCCAGCCGGCCTCCCCTAGCGGGGGGGCTCTATGAGCAGTTCTTC
d_call: NA; j_call: TRBJ2-1; v_call: TRBV11-2; cdr3_aa: CASSQLAKGIYNEQFF; cdr3_nt: TGTGCCAGCAGCCAACTAGCAAAGGGAATCTACAATGAGCAGTTCTTC
d_call: TRBD2; j_call: TRBJ2-1; v_call: TRBV5-4; cdr3_aa: CASTTTLTSQGNEQFF; cdr3_nt: TGTGCCAGCACAACTACCTTGACTAGCCAGGGAAATGAGCAGTTCTTC
d_call: NA; j_call: TRBJ2-1; v_call: TRBV10-3; cdr3_aa: CAISEGNRVNNEQFF; cdr3_nt: TGTGCCATCAGTGAGGGAAATCGGGTGAACAATGAGCAGTTCTTC
d_call: TRBD2; j_call: TRBJ2-5; v_call: TRBV19; cdr3_aa: CASSPPGGGQETQYF; cdr3_nt: TGTGCCAGTAGTCCCCCTGGGGGAGGGCAAGAGACCCAGTACTTC